The sequence of this TCR beta chain was determined in a study of regulatory T cells in long-lasting Graves disease. As to time point: newly diagnosed GD, antithyroid drugs for less than 3 months. RNA extracted from PBMCs served as the sequencing template. Sequencing libraries for TCR beta were prepared with iRepertoire HTBI primers and Arm-PCR of CDR3 regions. Via MiXCR, TCRdb re-called the multiplex PCR reads, giving one row per CDR3 protein. The sample gives hundreds of thousands of distinct CDR3 sequences, roughly 16% of which show up once; 22% is in the top ten. The germline V and J ends were trimmed by 3 bases and 5 bases, with 15 bases remaining between them. Germline CDR1 GTSNPN, CDR2 SVGIG (reference sequence). CDR3 length: 14 amino acids. Ten or more counts support this clonotype.

This sequence joins TRBV30 and TRBJ2-3; perhaps D is TRBD1 or TRBD2 (5 bases each). The sample was peripheral blood mononuclear cells (PBMCs), taken at new diagnosis, from a patient treated with antithyroid drugs. The sequence derives from a female donor with Graves disease. Written as DNA, the CDR3 is TGTGCCTGGAGGGGGGTGACGGCTATAGATACGCAGTATTTT. Translated: CAWRGVTAIDTQYF.